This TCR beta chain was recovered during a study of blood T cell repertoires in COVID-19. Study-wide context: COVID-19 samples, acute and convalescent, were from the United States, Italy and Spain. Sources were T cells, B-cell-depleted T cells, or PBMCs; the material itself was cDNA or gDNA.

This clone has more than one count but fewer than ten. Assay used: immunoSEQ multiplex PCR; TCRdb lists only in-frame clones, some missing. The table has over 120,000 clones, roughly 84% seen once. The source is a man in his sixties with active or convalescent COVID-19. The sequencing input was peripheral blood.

CDR3 loop: CASGFQGGEKLFF. CDR3 coding DNA: TGTGCCAGCGGATTTCAGGGGGGTGAAAAACTGTTTTTT. The chain employs TRBV5-4 and TRBJ1-4, with 7 bases matching TRBD1. V shed 7 bases and J 7 bases; nucleotides not matched to a gene: 7. In germline, CDR1 is SGHNT, CDR2 YYREEE (reference sequence). The CDR3 runs to 13 residues.